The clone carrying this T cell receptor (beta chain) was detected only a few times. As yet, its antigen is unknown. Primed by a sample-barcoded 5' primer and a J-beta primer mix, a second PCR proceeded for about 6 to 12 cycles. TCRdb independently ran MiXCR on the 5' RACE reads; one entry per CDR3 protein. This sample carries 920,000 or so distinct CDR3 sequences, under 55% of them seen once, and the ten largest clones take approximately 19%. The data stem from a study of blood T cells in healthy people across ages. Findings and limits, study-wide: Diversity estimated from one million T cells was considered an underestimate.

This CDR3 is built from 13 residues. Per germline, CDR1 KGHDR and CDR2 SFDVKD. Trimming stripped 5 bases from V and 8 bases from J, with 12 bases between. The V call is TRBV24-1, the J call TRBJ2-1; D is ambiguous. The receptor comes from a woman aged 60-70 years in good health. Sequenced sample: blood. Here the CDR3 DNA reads TGTGCCACCAGTGGTCTCAGGAGCGATGAGCAGTTCTTC. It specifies CATSGLRSDEQFF.